This record concerns one T cell receptor (beta chain) sequence. The CDR3 spans 14 residues. This sample was taken from a study of control samples from healthy donors and cancer patients. Data came from immunoSEQ multiplex PCR; TCRdb stores just in-frame clones and leaves some out. The clone table shows some 190,000 clones, with the ten largest holding roughly 2%. The rearrangement links TRBV21-1 to TRBJ1-6; TRBD1, the D gene given by the table, was not confirmed from the DNA. TRBV21-1 is reported as a pseudogene. Sequences were obtained from blood. This receptor was taken from a woman younger than 45 in good health. This CDR3 reads CASSKGRKNSPLHF. The CDR3 nucleotides read TGTGCCAGCAGCAAGGGCAGGAAAAATTCACCCCTCCACTTT.